This T cell receptor beta chain was observed in a study of blood T cell repertoires in COVID-19. This CDR3 comprises 16 residues. Looked up from germline, CDR1 is KGHSH and CDR2 is LQKENI. J lost 6 bases, V lost 2 bases, and 13 bases had no gene match. Per the original methods: Amplification with reference gene primers provided the estimates of nucleated cell counts. Repertoires were generated with immunoSEQ multiplex PCR, while TCRdb's copy carries only in-frame clones and drops some. V and J calls and clone size are as listed in that table; D and trimming were resolved from the DNA. Among over 55,000 clones, about 82% were seen once, and the ten largest hold approximately 23%.

Sequenced input: peripheral blood. The chain joins TRBV18 to TRBJ2-7; 7 nucleotides line up with TRBD1. This clonotype was obtained from a man between 45 and 60 years old with acute or convalescent COVID-19. The CDR3 nucleotides are TGTGCCAGCTCACCAAGGATAGGGGGCGAGTCCGCCGAGCAGTACTTC. It is translated as CASSPRIGGESAEQYF.